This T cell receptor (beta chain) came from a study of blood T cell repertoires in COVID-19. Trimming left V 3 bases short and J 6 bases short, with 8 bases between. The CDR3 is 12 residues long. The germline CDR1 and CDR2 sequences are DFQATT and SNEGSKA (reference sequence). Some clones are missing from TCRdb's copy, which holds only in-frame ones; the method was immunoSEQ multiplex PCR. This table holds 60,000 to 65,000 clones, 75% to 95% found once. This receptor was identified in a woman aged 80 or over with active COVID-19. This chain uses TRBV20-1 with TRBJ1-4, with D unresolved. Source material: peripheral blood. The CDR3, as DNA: TGCAGTGCTAGTGAAGCCGATGAAAAACTGTTTTTT. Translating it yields CSASEADEKLFF.